This T cell receptor beta chain comes out of a study of blood T cell repertoires in COVID-19. Study overall: Samples taken during acute and convalescent COVID-19 were collected in the United States, Italy and Spain.

J gave up 9 bases and V 2 bases, and 4 bases lay outside the gene matches. The CDR3 length is 13 residues. Per the germline V gene, CDR1 is SNHLY and CDR2 is FYNNEI. Original methodology: Nucleated cell number was recorded as an estimate derived from reference gene primer amplification. The repertoire was sequenced with immunoSEQ multiplex PCR; TCRdb's copy has only in-frame clones and lacks some. From that table come the V and J calls and clone size; the DNA was used to work out D and trimming. The sample carries tens of thousands of clones, approximately 82% recorded once. The sample taken for sequencing was peripheral blood. This chain links TRBV2 with TRBJ1-2; TRBD1 matches at 9 bases. This sequence was found in a human donor in a cohort sampled during active COVID-19. This CDR3 reads CASSERGTGSYTF. The CDR3, as DNA: TGTGCCAGCAGTGAAAGGGGGACAGGGAGCTACACCTTC.